The 32 T cell receptor beta chains given below trace back to one sample, sequenced in a study of cytomegalovirus exposure and HLA in healthy donors. The method was immunoSEQ multiplex PCR; TCRdb's version includes in-frame clones alone and lacks a portion of them. The sample has fewer than 400,000 clones, 88% seen once; the top ten hold 0.9% to 1%. The specimen was PBMCs. The receptors come from a man aged 25-45 years in good health and CMV-seronegative.

The chain joins TRBV27 to TRBJ2-7; possible D gene TRBD2, 7 bases. CDR3 length: 13 residues. Trimming removed 8 bases at V and 6 bases at J, with 17 bases between. Germline loops: CDR1 MNHEY, CDR2 SMNVEV (reference sequence). In DNA, the CDR3 is TGTGCCAGCCTGGGGGGGGGCAACTCCGAGCAGTACTTC. Amino acids: CASLGGGNSEQYF.

The V call is TRBV5-1, the J call TRBJ1-2; D is ambiguous. The CDR3 spans 13 residues. In germline, CDR1 is SGHRS, CDR2 YFSETQ. Trimming pared 4 bases from V and 5 bases from J, leaving 12 bases between. The CDR3 nucleotides read TGCGCCAGCAGCCTGGGAAGGGAGTATGGCTACACCTTC. It codes for CASSLGREYGYTF. Supplemented by reference TRBV5-1 and TRBJ1-2, the full variable domain reads KAGVTQTPRYLIKTRGQQVTLSCSPISGHRSVSWYQQTPGQGLQFLFEYFSETQRNKGNFPGRFSGRQFSNSRSEMNVSTLELGDSALYLCASSLGREYGYTFGSGTRLTVV.

The table lists this clone with a count of one. The CDR3 DNA is TGTGCCAGCAGCCAAGACGTGAAGCGGGGCAGGGACTACAATGAGCAGTTCTTC. Its protein is CASSQDVKRGRDYNEQFF. The rearrangement links TRBV14 to TRBJ2-1; TRBD2 agrees at 7 bases. Germline CDR1 reads SGHDN; CDR2 reads FVKESK. This CDR3 has 18 residues. V shed 0 bases and J 3 bases; nucleotides not matched to a gene: 11.

The V call is TRBV6-1, the J call TRBJ1-5; TRBD1 agrees at 7 bases. V was clipped by 8 bases and J by 4 bases; unmatched bases: 5. The CDR3 totals 13 residues. Germline lookup yields CDR1 MNHNS and CDR2 SASEGT. Written as DNA, the CDR3 is TGTGCCAGCGGCCGACAGGGAAATCAGCCCCAGCATTTT. As protein: CASGRQGNQPQHF.

The chain is built from TRBV9 and TRBJ2-7, with D maybe TRBD2 (5 bases). CDR1 and CDR2 (germline): SGDLS, YYNGEE. The V end was cut by 0 bases, the J end by 3 bases, with 13 bases between. The CDR3 extends over 15 amino acids. Here the CDR3 reads CASSVGGLASYEQYF. The CDR3, as DNA: TGTGCCAGCAGCGTAGGTGGGCTAGCAAGCTACGAGCAGTACTTC.

The chain uses TRBV19 and TRBJ1-5, with a weak D call TRBD1 (6 bases). Germline lookup yields CDR1 LNHDA and CDR2 SQIVND (reference sequence). V lost 9 bases and J lost 1, with 22 bases in between. The CDR3 has 17 amino acids. CDR3 in DNA: TGTGCCAGGGGAACAGGGTACCCGTATAGAAGCAATCAGCCCCAGCATTTT. This translates into CARGTGYPYRSNQPQHF.

The chain links TRBV5-1 to TRBJ2-1, with 9 positions matching TRBD1. There are 15 residues in the CDR3. V shed 4 bases and J 9 bases; nucleotides not matched to a gene: 11. Germline values: CDR1 SGHRS, CDR2 YFSETQ. The CDR3 sequence: CASSPRDRAWGEQFF. In nucleotides, the CDR3 is TGCGCCAGCAGCCCCCGGGACAGGGCTTGGGGTGAGCAGTTCTTC.

The J gene is TRBJ2-2, the V gene TRBV7-8; D is uncertain. Trimming left V 0 bases short and J 8 bases short, with 10 bases between. The CDR3 runs 14 residues. Germline loops: CDR1 SGHVS, CDR2 FQNEAQ. CDR3 residues: CASSLALSTGELFF. CDR3 DNA: TGTGCCAGCAGCTTAGCTCTGTCCACTGGGGAGCTGTTTTTT.

The rearrangement joins TRBV6-4 to TRBJ1-1; D not resolved. V was pared by 2 bases and J by 0 bases, with 19 bases between. Germline V gene data show CDR1 as MRHNA and CDR2 as SNTAGT. This CDR3 spans 18 amino acids. The chain's CDR3 is CASSDAPFGRLMNTEAFF. CDR3 DNA: TGTGCCAGCAGTGACGCGCCCTTCGGCAGACTCATGAACACTGAAGCTTTCTTT.

Here the CDR3 DNA reads TGTGCCAGCAGTGACACCGGGACAGGGATCAATCAGCCCCAGCATTTT. Protein product: CASSDTGTGINQPQHF. The chain employs TRBV6-1 and TRBJ1-5; 9 bases agree with TRBD1. The trim removed 3 bases at V and 3 bases at J, leaving 6 bases unmatched. The CDR3 runs 16 residues. The germline CDR1 and CDR2 sequences are MNHNS and SASEGT.

The rearrangement joins TRBV30 to TRBJ2-7; 9 bases agree with TRBD2. There are 15 residues in the CDR3. Germline V gene sequence: CDR1 GTSNPN, CDR2 SVGIG (reference sequence). With 3 bases clipped from V and 4 bases from J, the junction kept 10 bases outside the gene matches. In DNA, the CDR3 is TGTGCCTGGAGGGATTGGACTAGCGAACTATACGAGCAGTACTTC. It specifies CAWRDWTSELYEQYF.

CDR3 DNA sequence: TGTGCCAGCAGCCCATCGACAGGGTCTAATGAAGCTTTCTTT. Amino acid sequence: CASSPSTGSNEAFF. The chain links TRBV11-2 to TRBJ1-1; 7 positions match TRBD1. The V segment lost 5 bases and the J segment 7 bases; nucleotides outside the gene matches: 10. The germline V gene has CDR1 SGHAT and CDR2 FQNNGV. The CDR3 sequence is 14 residues long.

This chain links TRBV6-6 with TRBJ1-1; D is possibly TRBD1 (6 bases). Germline lookup yields CDR1 MNHNY and CDR2 SVGAGI (reference sequence). The CDR3 totals 14 residues. The V end was cut by 1 base, the J end by 7 bases, with 13 bases between. CDR3 sequence: CASSYLEGVSEAFF. Written as DNA, the CDR3 is TGTGCCAGCAGTTACTTAGAGGGGGTGAGTGAAGCTTTCTTT.

The chain is built from TRBV2 and TRBJ2-1, with D possibly TRBD2 on 5 matching bases. With 8 bases removed from V and 2 bases from J, the gap between germline ends came to 16 bases. From germline, CDR1 is SNHLY and CDR2 FYNNEI. This CDR3 is built from 15 residues. The CDR3 bases are TGTGCCAGCTCCACCCAGCTGCGGGCCTACAATGAGCAGTTCTTC. Its translation: CASSTQLRAYNEQFF.

The chain is built from TRBV10-3 and TRBJ1-5; D remains ambiguous. In germline, CDR1 is ENHRY, CDR2 SYGVKD. The CDR3 consists of 16 residues. The V end was cut by 3 bases, the J end by 0 bases, with 12 bases between. For the CDR3, the DNA is TGTGCCATCAGTGACTCCGACACATATAGCAATCAGCCCCAGCATTTT. It is translated as CAISDSDTYSNQPQHF.

This clone appeared a few times. This sequence joins TRBV30 and TRBJ1-5, with D possibly TRBD1 on 6 matching bases. Germline CDR1 and CDR2: GTSNPN and SVGIG (reference sequence). Trimming pared 1 base from V and 3 bases from J, leaving 10 bases between. CDR3 length: 14 residues. The CDR3 DNA sequence: TGTGCCTGGAGTGGACAGGTTCTCAATCAGCCCCAGCATTTT. It encodes CAWSGQVLNQPQHF.

The chain combines TRBV7-2 with TRBJ1-2; TRBD1 matches 10 bases. V was clipped by 5 bases and J by 1 base; unmatched bases: 10. Per germline, CDR1 SGHTA and CDR2 FQGNSA. The CDR3 extends over 17 amino acids. The CDR3 sequence is CASSPRDRGFGNYGYTF. The CDR3 DNA follows: TGTGCCAGCAGCCCCCGGGACAGGGGATTTGGTAACTATGGCTACACCTTC.

A note on this clone: At the DNA level, this CDR3 is encoded by other sequences in the same sample as well. The chain joins TRBV6-1 to TRBJ1-6, with TRBD1 identical over 10 bases. CDR1 is MNHNS and CDR2 is SASEGT in the germline V gene. With 3 bases clipped from V and 8 bases from J, the junction kept 4 bases outside the gene matches. This CDR3 comprises 15 residues. CDR3 sequence reads: CASSDPGQGHSPLHF. The DNA of the CDR3 is TGTGCCAGCAGTGACCCGGGACAGGGGCATTCACCCCTCCACTTT.

The CDR3 sequence: CASSVGRGSFSYEQYF. DNA for the CDR3: TGTGCCAGCAGCGTCGGACGGGGATCCTTCTCCTACGAGCAGTACTTC. The chain carries TRBV9 and TRBJ2-7; TRBD2 is a possible D gene (5 bases). Germline CDR1 and CDR2: SGDLS and YYNGEE. This CDR3 has 16 residues. V was clipped by 2 bases and J by 0 bases, with 15 bases between them.

This chain links TRBV11-2 with TRBJ2-5; TRBD1 aligns across 7 bases. There are 13 residues in the CDR3. V lost 5 bases to trimming and J lost 9 bases; unmatched junction nucleotides: 9. Germline-derived CDR1 and CDR2 are SGHAT and FQNNGV. CDR3: CASSPGQPGAQYF. As DNA, the CDR3 is TGTGCCAGCAGCCCGGGACAGCCAGGGGCCCAGTACTTC.

This clone has a single count. The chain combines TRBV6-6 with TRBJ2-2, with TRBD1 as a possible D gene (6 bases). V was pared by 5 bases and J by 0 bases, with 7 bases between. The V gene's germline CDR1 is MNHNY and CDR2 SVGAGI (reference sequence). The CDR3 sequence is 14 residues long. The DNA of the CDR3 is TGTGCCAGCAGTAGGACAGCGAACACCGGGGAGCTGTTTTTT. Protein sequence: CASSRTANTGELFF.

This chain joins TRBV6-1 and TRBJ2-3; 7 bases are shared with TRBD2. V trimming: 3 bases; J trimming: 0 bases; junction bases outside the gene matches: 12. Germline CDR1 MNHNS, CDR2 SASEGT. This CDR3 is built from 18 residues. CDR3 coding DNA: TGTGCCAGCAGTGATAATCTCTTGGGAGGGGTAAGCACAGATACGCAGTATTTT. It is translated as CASSDNLLGGVSTDTQYF.

The chain combines TRBV29-1 with TRBJ1-2, with 12 nucleotides matching TRBD1. This CDR3 is built from 13 residues. Germline trimming cut 6 bases from V and 7 bases from J; bases unmatched to any gene: 6. Germline CDR1 is SQVTM and CDR2 is ANQGSEA. CDR3 in DNA: TGCAGCGTGCCGGGACAGGGGGCGCTTGGCTACACCTTC. Protein sequence: CSVPGQGALGYTF.

This chain links TRBV10-3 with TRBJ1-5; D gene unclear. Trimming shortened V by 3 bases and J by 3 bases, and 9 bases separated the two germline ends. The CDR3 consists of 14 residues. CDR1 and CDR2 (germline): ENHRY, SYGVKD. The CDR3 sequence: CAISEGSFNQPQHF. CDR3 DNA: TGTGCCATCAGTGAAGGGAGCTTCAATCAGCCCCAGCATTTT.

The chain links TRBV6-5 to TRBJ2-1, with 11 nucleotides matching TRBD2. Germline CDR1 reads MNHEY; CDR2 reads SVGAGI. This CDR3 has 14 residues. J lost 9 bases, V lost 6 bases, and 7 bases had no gene match. This chain's CDR3 is CASRIAGGGGEQFF. In DNA form, the CDR3 reads TGTGCCAGCAGGATAGCGGGGGGGGGCGGTGAGCAGTTCTTC.

The J gene is TRBJ2-3, the V gene TRBV5-1; D not certain. This CDR3 has 16 residues. V lost 4 bases to trimming and J lost 0 bases, with 15 bases between them. Germline V lookup: CDR1 SGHRS, CDR2 YFSETQ. This CDR3 reads CASSRISRGSTDTQYF. The CDR3 coding sequence is TGCGCCAGCAGCCGCATCTCCCGCGGCAGCACAGATACGCAGTATTTT.

The V call is TRBV29-1, the J call TRBJ2-3; 8 positions match TRBD2. CDR1 and CDR2 from the germline V gene are SQVTM and ANQGSEA. The length of the CDR3 is 17 residues. V lost 1 base to trimming and J lost 3 bases; unmatched junction nucleotides: 12. The CDR3 DNA is TGCAGCGTTGAAGGTGGCGGGGGGAATCTGCGGACAGATACGCAGTATTTT. As protein: CSVEGGGGNLRTDTQYF.

J is TRBJ2-1 and V is TRBV5-6; D is uncertain. Germline V gene data show CDR1 as SGHDT and CDR2 as YYEEEE. Trimming stripped 4 bases from V and 2 bases from J, with 10 bases between. The CDR3 runs 14 residues. CDR3 amino acids: CASSLLITYNEQFF. DNA of the CDR3: TGTGCCAGCAGCCTACTTATAACCTACAATGAGCAGTTCTTC. Complete variable domain (other parts from reference TRBV5-6 and TRBJ2-1): DAGVTQSPTHLIKTRGQQVTLRCSPKSGHDTVSWYQQALGQGPQFIFQYYEEEERQRGNFPDRFSGHQFPNYSSELNVNALLLGDSALYLCASSLLITYNEQFFGPGTRLTVL.

The chain carries TRBV7-9 and TRBJ2-1, with 8 bases aligning to TRBD2. Unmatched junction bases numbered 3, after V lost 1 base and J lost 4 bases. Germline-derived CDR1 and CDR2 are SEHNR and FQNEAQ (reference sequence). This CDR3 region has 15 residues. CDR3: CASSLGLAGYNEQFF. The CDR3, as DNA: TGTGCCAGCAGCTTAGGGCTAGCGGGTTACAATGAGCAGTTCTTC.

The chain uses TRBV5-4 and TRBJ1-1; D call uncertain. Trimming pared 5 bases from V and 0 bases from J, leaving 11 bases between. The V gene's germline CDR1 is SGHNT and CDR2 YYREEE (reference sequence). The CDR3 extends over 14 amino acids. For the CDR3, the DNA is TGTGCCAGCAGTCACGACATTTTGAACACTGAAGCTTTCTTT. This translates into CASSHDILNTEAFF.

This chain connects TRBV6-6 to TRBJ2-1, with 7 bases matching TRBD2. Germline trimming cut 1 base from V and 6 bases from J; bases unmatched to any gene: 0. The CDR3 is 13 amino acids. The germline V gene has CDR1 MNHNY and CDR2 SVGAGI (reference sequence). CDR3 DNA sequence: TGTGCCAGCAGTTACTGGGGGGGCAATGAGCAGTTCTTC. Translation: CASSYWGGNEQFF.

Concerning this clone itself: Distinct nucleotide sequences in the sample also encode this CDR3. The rearrangement links TRBV19 to TRBJ2-7, with a possible D match to TRBD1 (6 bases). Trimming took 3 bases from V and 0 from J, leaving 9 bases between them. The CDR3 totals 14 residues. Germline V CDR1 and CDR2: LNHDA, SQIVND (reference sequence). The CDR3 is CASSIQGSSYEQYF. The CDR3 region has the DNA TGTGCCAGTAGTATCCAGGGGTCCTCCTACGAGCAGTACTTC.